These T cell receptor beta chains were read from a single sample in a study of CD8+ T cells in alopecia areata. TCRdb keeps only in-frame clones here, not all; method: immunoSEQ multiplex PCR. The sample lists approximately 200,000 clones; about three fifths were seen once. The sample in question was CD4+ T cells sorted from blood, obtained at week 4, from a patient treated with tofacitinib. These receptors all stem from a human donor with alopecia areata. Both conserved end residues are part of each CDR3. D genes are given only for firm matches. Not all rows give a size; the values are once, few, many and, for expanded clones, a class.

clone_size	v_call	j_call	d_call	cdr3_nt	cdr3_aa
once	TRBV18	TRBJ1-6	-	TGTGCCAGCTCATTACAGGGAGTACCCCTCCACTTT	CASSLQGVPLHF
-	TRBV29-1	TRBJ1-2	TRBD1	TGCAGCGCTGACCGTGGACAGGGGGCGTTCGGCTACACCTTC	CSADRGQGAFGYTF
-	TRBV29-1	TRBJ1-5	-	TGCAGCGTTGGAGAATATCAGCCCCAGCATTTT	CSVGEYQPQHF
-	TRBV4-3	TRBJ1-1	-	TGCGCCAGCAGCCAAGAGTGGCAGTTGAACACTGAAGCTTTCTTT	CASSQEWQLNTEAFF
few	TRBV6-5	TRBJ2-6	-	TGTGCCAGCCATTCGAGGGTCTCTGGGGCCAACGTCCTGACTTTC	CASHSRVSGANVLTF
-	TRBV29-1	TRBJ2-2	-	TGCAGCGTTGAGGTCAGGAACACCGGGGAGCTGTTTTTT	CSVEVRNTGELFF
-	TRBV7-2	TRBJ2-5	-	TGTGCCAGCAGCCCCACCCGGGCCCAAGAGACCCAGTACTTC	CASSPTRAQETQYF
-	TRBV7-2	TRBJ2-5	TRBD1	TGTGCCAGCAGCTTGGGGACAGGGGGCGCCGTTCAAGAGACCCAGTACTTC	CASSLGTGGAVQETQYF
-	TRBV11-2	TRBJ2-7	-	TGTGCCAGCAGCCGCACTACCGCCGCCGGGACCTACGAGCAGTACTTC	CASSRTTAAGTYEQYF
few	TRBV7-9	TRBJ2-7	-	TGTGCCAGCAGCTCTTACGTCAACGAGCAGTACTTC	CASSSYVNEQYF
-	TRBV4-1	TRBJ2-5	-	TGCGCCAGCAGCCAAGGGGCCCAAGAGACCCAGTACTTC	CASSQGAQETQYF
-	TRBV4-1	TRBJ1-1	TRBD1	TGCGCCAGCAGCCACCAAGGGAGGGGGCTAAACACTGAAGCTTTCTTT	CASSHQGRGLNTEAFF
many	TRBV7-2	TRBJ2-7	TRBD1	TGTGCCAGCAGGTCCGGGACAGGGGCCTACGAGCAGTACTTC	CASRSGTGAYEQYF
-	TRBV29-1	TRBJ2-7	-	TGCAGCGTTGAAGGGGGGCCCCCCTACGAGCAGTACTTC	CSVEGGPPYEQYF
-	TRBV19	TRBJ2-3	-	TGTGCCAGTAGTATCGACGGTAGATTCACAGATACGCAGTATTTT	CASSIDGRFTDTQYF
-	TRBV11-2	TRBJ1-2	-	TGTGCCAGCAGCTCCTCATGGGATATTGGGGGCTACACCTTC	CASSSSWDIGGYTF
-	TRBV15	TRBJ2-3	-	TGTGCCACCAGCAGAGATATCGAAGATACGCAGTATTTT	CATSRDIEDTQYF
few	TRBV30	TRBJ2-5	TRBD1	TGTGCCTGGAGTTTCGGACAGGGGCCAGAGACCCAGTACTTC	CAWSFGQGPETQYF
-	TRBV5-1	TRBJ1-1	-	TGCGCCAGCAGCGGCGGGGAGGGTGAAGCTTTCTTT	CASSGGEGEAFF
few	TRBV29-1	TRBJ1-4	-	TGCAGCGTTACCCCGACCGGCGAAAAACTGTTTTTT	CSVTPTGEKLFF
-	TRBV2	TRBJ1-4	-	TGTGCCAGCAGCGAGCAGGGAGGTAGTAAGGAAAAACTGTTTTTT	CASSEQGGSKEKLFF
once	TRBV30	TRBJ2-1	-	TGTGCCTGGAGTGTTGTAAGCATCGGTGAGCAGTTCTTC	CAWSVVSIGEQFF
few	TRBV18	TRBJ1-6	-	TGTGCCAGCCACGAAGGACAGTCGGATTCACCCCTCCACTTT	CASHEGQSDSPLHF
-	TRBV4-2	TRBJ1-2	TRBD1	TGTGCCAGCAGCCAAGATCAAGGGGGCAGTGGCTACACCTTC	CASSQDQGGSGYTF
-	TRBV7-9	TRBJ2-1	-	TGTGCCAGCAGCACCCCCGGAGGTGAGCAGTTCTTC	CASSTPGGEQFF
few	TRBV4-3	TRBJ2-5	-	TGCGCCAGCAGCCAAGATTCTGGGGAAGAGACCCAGTACTTC	CASSQDSGEETQYF
few	TRBV5-6	TRBJ2-3	-	TGTGCCAGCAGCTTGGTAACAGGGTGGAATACGCAGTATTTT	CASSLVTGWNTQYF
few	TRBV29-1	TRBJ2-3	-	TGCAGCGTTGGAGACGGGATCTCCACAGATACGCAGTATTTT	CSVGDGISTDTQYF
-	TRBV29-1	TRBJ1-1	-	TGCAGCGCTAGGACATCAAGTCTCACTGAAGCTTTCTTT	CSARTSSLTEAFF
few	TRBV28	TRBJ2-5	TRBD1	TGTGCCAGCAGTCCCGAGACAGGGGGAGGCGAGACCCAGTACTTC	CASSPETGGGETQYF
-	TRBV2	TRBJ2-2	-	TGTGCCAGCACAATTGGGAACACCGGGGAGCTGTTTTTT	CASTIGNTGELFF
-	TRBV29-1	TRBJ2-5	TRBD1	TGCAGCGCTCTCCTGGGGACAGGGGTAGTTGAGACCCAGTACTTC	CSALLGTGVVETQYF
-	TRBV6-6	TRBJ1-5	-	TGTGCCAGCAGTTTCGGACAGTATAGCAATCAGCCCCAGCATTTT	CASSFGQYSNQPQHF
-	TRBV7-2	TRBJ1-1	-	TGTGCTGGGGGCAGCACTGAAGCTTTCTTT	CAGGSTEAFF
few	TRBV19	TRBJ2-5	-	TGTGCCAGTAGTGCTGTGGCAGGGGAGACCCAGTACTTC	CASSAVAGETQYF
-	TRBV6-1	TRBJ2-2	-	TGTGCCAGCAGTGAAGGTCTTTTTCGGAACACCGGGGAGCTGTTTTTT	CASSEGLFRNTGELFF
-	TRBV30	TRBJ1-2	-	TGTGCCTGGAGTGTACAACTGTACTATGGCTACACCTTC	CAWSVQLYYGYTF
-	TRBV2	TRBJ1-2	TRBD1	TGTGCCAGCAAGGGACAGAACTATGGCTACACCTTC	CASKGQNYGYTF
-	TRBV2	TRBJ2-5	-	TGTGCCAGCAGTGACAGACAAGAGACCCAGTACTTC	CASSDRQETQYF
-	TRBV7-9	TRBJ2-2	-	TGTGCCAGCAGCACACGGGGGGGACAGGGACACACCGGGGAGCTGTTTTTT	CASSTRGGQGHTGELFF
once	TRBV30	TRBJ1-6	-	TGTGCCTGGAGTGTACGAGAGGACCATTCACCCCTCCACTTT	CAWSVREDHSPLHF
-	TRBV6-5	TRBJ2-7	TRBD1	TGTGCCAGCAGCTACAGGGGTCGCGAGCAGTACTTC	CASSYRGREQYF
-	TRBV5-1	TRBJ2-5	TRBD2	TGCGCCAGCACCTGGACTAGCCAAGAGACCCAGTACTTC	CASTWTSQETQYF
few	TRBV29-1	TRBJ1-2	TRBD1	TGCAGCGTTGAATCCGGGACAGGGAGGGACTATGGCTACACCTTC	CSVESGTGRDYGYTF
few	TRBV29-1	TRBJ2-3	-	TGCAGCGGGGGGTACAGGGAAGGGCAGTATTTT	CSGGYREGQYF
-	TRBV23-1	TRBJ2-2	-	TGCGCCAGCAGTCAATGCGGGGTGTTTTTT	CASSQCGVFF